The clone carrying this T cell receptor beta chain was counted at least ten times. This entry belongs to a study of neurological immune-mediated disorders. MiXCR, applied by TCRdb to the 5' RACE reads, yields one record per CDR3 protein. This sample yields about 120,000 distinct CDR3 sequences, of which roughly 3.4% are seen a single time; over 1% belongs to the top ten. From germline, CDR1 is LGHDT and CDR2 YNNKEL (reference sequence). There are 14 residues in the CDR3. Trimming took 0 bases from V and 9 from J, leaving 12 bases between them. The chain couples TRBV3-1 to TRBJ2-1; no firm D call. The TCR originated in a woman aged 25 to 45 with multiple sclerosis. The material sequenced was PBMCs. CDR3 in amino acids: CASSQETGFSEQFF. DNA of the CDR3: TGTGCCAGCAGCCAAGAGACCGGGTTCAGTGAGCAGTTCTTC.